This T cell receptor beta chain stems from a study of B cell selection in AIRE deficiency (dated by TCRdb to the late 2010s). Background on the whole study: A comparison of TCRbeta repertoires of sorted blood CD4+ conventional T cells and regulatory T cells was made between AIRE-deficient patients and healthy controls. The TCR-sequenced cohort comprised five AIRE-deficient APECED patients and five healthy control donors. Summary of the overall study and its limitations: In AIRE-deficient patients, Tconv and Treg cells had TCRBV gene usage, CDR3 length and TCR diversity comparable to those in healthy donors. Roughly 32% of the Treg TCRbeta sequences shared among healthy donors were detected in patient Tconv cells, suggesting that Treg-biased clones are diverted into the Tconv compartment. Shared Treg sequences had shorter CDR3s, reflecting a bias toward rearrangements with few non-templated nucleotide insertions. Among around 3,800 shared Treg TCRbeta sequences, approximately 30% were shared exclusively among healthy donors and 9% to 9.5% exclusively among patients, which suggests that Treg selection is less efficient in the absence of AIRE. Only TCRbeta chains were sequenced, and about 40% of the Treg sequences shared among healthy donors were also detected in healthy Tconv cells, possibly owing to differing TCRalpha chains.

This clone has just one count. The antigen this receptor binds is unknown. No base-level quality is on record; no much larger clone is a single base apart. The immunoSEQ platform was used to sequence the TCRbeta chains. The authors' analysis ran thus. When conventional T cell repertoires were pooled, patients gave some 100,000 distinct in-frame TCRbeta sequences, while healthy donors gave fewer than 150,000. Public Treg TCRbeta sequences were defined as those shared by two or more individuals and were then searched for in Tconv repertoires. To test for differences between groups, Mann-Whitney U tests with Bonferroni-Dunn correction were run in GraphPad Prism 7.03. In its TCRdb copy, this immuneACCESS table keeps in-frame sequences only and misses some clones. Where compared with another copy, unresolved V genes explain less than half of these, and the others have no known cause. The V and J calls and the clone size are those of that table, but D and trimming were determined from the DNA. Counted in this sample were about 21,000 clones; around 97% of them appeared once. Approximately 0.15% of the sample is held by the ten biggest clonotypes.

For CDR1 and CDR2, the germline V gene lists SNHLY and FYNNEI. CDR3 length: 13 amino acids, cysteine to phenylalanine. The CDR3 DNA has 39 bases and is translated from base 1. The junction shows trimming of 7 bases on V and 3 bases on J, and the gene matches do not reach 2 bases of it. For sorting, conventional CD4 T cells were defined as CD4+CD127+ cells. AIRE-deficient patients had APECED syndrome. A FACSAria flow cytometer was used to sort the Tconv and Treg cells intended for TCRbeta sequencing. Sorted cells were collected into 5-ml round-bottom polystyrene tubes, and dry cell pellets were frozen at -80°C before sequencing.

Sequenced input: conventional CD4+ T cells sorted from PBMCs. This clonotype was obtained from a human donor with AIRE deficiency. The V and J segments used are TRBV2 and TRBJ2-1, with 8 bases matching TRBD2. The CDR3 protein sequence reads: CASTREVYNEQFF. Here is the DNA: TGTGCCAGCACGCGGGAGGTCTACAATGAGCAGTTCTTC.